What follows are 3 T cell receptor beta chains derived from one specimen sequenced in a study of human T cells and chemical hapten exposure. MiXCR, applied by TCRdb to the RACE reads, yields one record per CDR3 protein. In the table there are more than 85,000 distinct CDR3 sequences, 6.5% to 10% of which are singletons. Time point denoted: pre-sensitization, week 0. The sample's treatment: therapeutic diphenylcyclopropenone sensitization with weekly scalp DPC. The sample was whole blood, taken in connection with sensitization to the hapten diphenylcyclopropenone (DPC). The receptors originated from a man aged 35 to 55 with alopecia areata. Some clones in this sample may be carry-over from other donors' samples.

This CDR3 reads CSVGQGSEAFF. The DNA of the CDR3 is TGCAGCGTGGGACAGGGGTCTGAAGCTTTCTTT. The V and J genes are TRBV29-1 and TRBJ1-1, with TRBD1 matching 10 bases. V dropped 6 bases and J dropped 6; count of bases not matched to a gene: 1. The CDR3 length is 11 residues. Germline V gene lookup returns CDR1 SQVTM and CDR2 ANQGSEA.

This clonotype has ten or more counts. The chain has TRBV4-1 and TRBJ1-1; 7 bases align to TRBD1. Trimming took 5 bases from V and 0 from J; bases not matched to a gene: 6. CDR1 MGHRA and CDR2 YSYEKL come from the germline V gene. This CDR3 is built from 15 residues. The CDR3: CASSAQTGMNTEAFF. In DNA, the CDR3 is TGCGCCAGCAGCGCGCAGACAGGGATGAACACTGAAGCTTTCTTT.

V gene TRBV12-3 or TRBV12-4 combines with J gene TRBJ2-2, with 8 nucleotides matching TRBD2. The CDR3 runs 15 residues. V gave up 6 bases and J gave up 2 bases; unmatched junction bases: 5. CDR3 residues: CASRRAGVNTGELFF. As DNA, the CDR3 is TGTGCCAGCAGAAGAGCGGGAGTTAACACCGGGGAGCTGTTTTTT.